The entry below describes one T cell receptor beta chain. Its target is unknown. This specimen belongs to a study of CD8+CD57+ T cells in acquired aplastic anemia. Study context: Sorting CD4+ and CD8+ cells gave DNA averaging 3.2 ug.

Patients who underwent sequencing had shown CD8+CD57+ cell expansion by flow cytometry. Diagnosis of severe acquired aplastic anemia applied to all patients. The study, taken as a whole, reports: Overlapping CD8+ CDR3 repertoires of patients and controls contained some 30 shared sequences.

Trimming cost V 0 bases and J 4 bases; bases outside gene matches: 6. This CDR3 has 17 amino acids. CDR1 and CDR2 (germline): ENHRY, SYGVKD. Using genomic DNA as the template, TCR beta VDJ and CDR3 profiling was carried out. TCRdb called the reads again in MiXCR, with one record for every CDR3 protein. The profile shows a few hundred thousand distinct CDR3 sequences, approximately 58% of them singletons. The sequenced sample consisted of sorted CD4+, CD8+, or CD8+CD57+ T cells (not recorded which) from PBMCs. This rearrangement joins TRBV10-3 to TRBJ1-5, with TRBD1 matching over 10 bases. The receptor comes from a human donor with aplastic anemia. For the CDR3, the DNA is TGTGCCATCAGTGAGTCGGGAGGGGACAGGGGTAATCAGCCCCAGCATTTT. The encoded protein is CAISESGGDRGNQPQHF.